Listed below are T cell receptor beta chains from one sample, sequenced in a study of blood T cell repertoires in COVID-19. Data came from immunoSEQ multiplex PCR; TCRdb stores just in-frame clones and leaves some out. The sample has roughly 250,000 clones, under 95% seen once. The sequencing input was PBMCs or T cells enriched from blood (not recorded which). Receptor source: a woman aged 18-35 years who had recovered from COVID-19. CDR3s include the opening cysteine and the closing phenylalanine or tryptophan. The order of the fields is CDR3 DNA, CDR3 protein, V gene, D gene, clone size, J gene. A D gene is named only where the DNA matches it firmly. Expanded clones are given a class, and other clones once, few, many or no size at all.

cdr3_nt: TGTGCCAGCAGCCACCTTCCACCGAAAGGGGCGATCCGCTCCTACAATGAGCAGTTCTTC; cdr3_aa: CASSHLPPKGAIRSYNEQFF; v_call: TRBV3-1/TRBV3-2; d_call: NA; clone_size: NA; j_call: TRBJ2-1
cdr3_nt: TGTGCCAGCAGTTTCGGACAGGGTCTCCTTAGTGGCGTGGATGGGACCCAGTACTTC; cdr3_aa: CASSFGQGLLSGVDGTQYF; v_call: TRBV28; d_call: TRBD1; clone_size: NA; j_call: TRBJ2-5
cdr3_nt: TGTGCCAGCAGCTTATCGCCAGGGGGCCTGAACACTGAAGCTTTCTTT; cdr3_aa: CASSLSPGGLNTEAFF; v_call: TRBV13; d_call: TRBD1; clone_size: once; j_call: TRBJ1-1
cdr3_nt: TGTGCCAGCAGACCCGCCGGGGGGGTCCCAACAGATACGCAGTATTTT; cdr3_aa: CASRPAGGVPTDTQYF; v_call: TRBV5-4; d_call: TRBD2; clone_size: NA; j_call: TRBJ2-3
cdr3_nt: TGTGCCAGCAGCAGGACAGGGGGCGTCTCTGGGGCCAACGTCCTGACTTTC; cdr3_aa: CASSRTGGVSGANVLTF; v_call: TRBV5-5; d_call: TRBD1; clone_size: NA; j_call: TRBJ2-6
cdr3_nt: TGTGCCAGCGGACCGTTAGCGGGGAGACGTATAAGGGACGGAGAGACCCAGTACTTC; cdr3_aa: CASGPLAGRRIRDGETQYF; v_call: TRBV7-9; d_call: TRBD2; clone_size: NA; j_call: TRBJ2-5
cdr3_nt: TGTGCCAGCAGCGGCTGGACAGGGAGCGAGCAGTACTTC; cdr3_aa: CASSGWTGSEQYF; v_call: TRBV7-2; d_call: TRBD1; clone_size: NA; j_call: TRBJ2-7
cdr3_nt: TGTGCCAGCAGCTTTCCTTGCGGAGCGGGAGGGCCTTACGAGCAGTACTTC; cdr3_aa: CASSFPCGAGGPYEQYF; v_call: TRBV13; d_call: TRBD2; clone_size: NA; j_call: TRBJ2-7
cdr3_nt: TGTGCCAGCAACGGACAGGGCCAGATCGGGGAGCTGTTTTTT; cdr3_aa: CASNGQGQIGELFF; v_call: TRBV6-5; d_call: TRBD1; clone_size: NA; j_call: TRBJ2-2
cdr3_nt: TGTGCCACCAGCAGAGACGTCCCGGGACTAGCGGAAATCGCTAGCACAGATACGCAGTATTTT; cdr3_aa: CATSRDVPGLAEIASTDTQYF; v_call: TRBV15; d_call: TRBD2; clone_size: NA; j_call: TRBJ2-3
cdr3_nt: TGTGCCAGCAGCCAATCGGGGAGAAACTATGGCTACACCTTC; cdr3_aa: CASSQSGRNYGYTF; v_call: TRBV16; d_call: NA; clone_size: NA; j_call: TRBJ1-2
cdr3_nt: TGTGCCAGCAGCTGGAACAGGGGCTCGGGTTCACCCCTCCACTTT; cdr3_aa: CASSWNRGSGSPLHF; v_call: TRBV13; d_call: TRBD1; clone_size: NA; j_call: TRBJ1-6
cdr3_nt: TGTGCCAGCAGACGTACCGGGACACAGAGCTCTGGAAACACCATATATTTT; cdr3_aa: CASRRTGTQSSGNTIYF; v_call: TRBV7-2; d_call: NA; clone_size: NA; j_call: TRBJ1-3
cdr3_nt: TGCGCCAGTAAGGAGTCTGGGTATTCACCCCTCCACTTT; cdr3_aa: CASKESGYSPLHF; v_call: TRBV10-2; d_call: NA; clone_size: NA; j_call: TRBJ1-6
cdr3_nt: TGTGCCAGCAGCTTACCGGGACAGAGGAACACTGAAGCTTTCTTT; cdr3_aa: CASSLPGQRNTEAFF; v_call: TRBV5-4; d_call: TRBD1; clone_size: NA; j_call: TRBJ1-1
cdr3_nt: TGTGCCACCAGCAGAGACACGAGAAGCGGCCGCGAGCAGTACTTC; cdr3_aa: CATSRDTRSGREQYF; v_call: TRBV15; d_call: NA; clone_size: few; j_call: TRBJ2-7
cdr3_nt: TGTGCCAGCACCGGGACCAGGGGAAATCGGTACTTC; cdr3_aa: CASTGTRGNRYF; v_call: TRBV25-1; d_call: NA; clone_size: NA; j_call: TRBJ2-7
cdr3_nt: TGTGCCAGCAGCTTAAATGCCGACAGCCCCTATGGCTACACCTTC; cdr3_aa: CASSLNADSPYGYTF; v_call: TRBV7-2; d_call: NA; clone_size: NA; j_call: TRBJ1-2
cdr3_nt: TGCGCCAGCAGCGACGGGACTCTTCGAAACACCATATATTTT; cdr3_aa: CASSDGTLRNTIYF; v_call: TRBV5-1; d_call: NA; clone_size: NA; j_call: TRBJ1-3
cdr3_nt: TGTGCCAGTAGTATAGCCGGGTCGTCCGCTTTCTTT; cdr3_aa: CASSIAGSSAFF; v_call: TRBV19; d_call: NA; clone_size: NA; j_call: TRBJ1-1
cdr3_nt: TGCGCCAGCAGTCAATCCAATCATTTAAGACCTCCCAAGACAGCCAACACTGAAGCTTTCTTT; cdr3_aa: CASSQSNHLRPPKTANTEAFF; v_call: TRBV23-1; d_call: NA; clone_size: once; j_call: TRBJ1-1
cdr3_nt: TGTGCCAGCAGTGGTAGACGAGACAGGGTCGGTTCACCCCTCCACTTT; cdr3_aa: CASSGRRDRVGSPLHF; v_call: TRBV6-1; d_call: TRBD1; clone_size: NA; j_call: TRBJ1-6
cdr3_nt: TGTGCTAGTGGTCCCTCTAGCGGGGGGAATGAGCAGTTCTTC; cdr3_aa: CASGPSSGGNEQFF; v_call: TRBV12-5; d_call: TRBD2; clone_size: NA; j_call: TRBJ2-1
cdr3_nt: TGTGCCAGACCGAAACAGGGACGTGATGGTGATTATGGCTACACCTTC; cdr3_aa: CARPKQGRDGDYGYTF; v_call: TRBV5-8; d_call: NA; clone_size: NA; j_call: TRBJ1-2
cdr3_nt: TGTGCCAGCCGCAGCGGGGGAGACGGCTACACCTTC; cdr3_aa: CASRSGGDGYTF; v_call: TRBV3-1/TRBV3-2; d_call: NA; clone_size: NA; j_call: TRBJ1-2
cdr3_nt: TGTGCCAGCAGCTTACCAGGGGGCTCTGAAGCTTTCTTT; cdr3_aa: CASSLPGGSEAFF; v_call: TRBV7-9; d_call: TRBD1; clone_size: NA; j_call: TRBJ1-1
cdr3_nt: TGTGCCAGCAGTTTAAGTGGGAGTAAGGGGCAGTACTTC; cdr3_aa: CASSLSGSKGQYF; v_call: TRBV27; d_call: NA; clone_size: NA; j_call: TRBJ2-7
cdr3_nt: TGCAGCTCGCGGTCCTTCTATGGCTACACCTTC; cdr3_aa: CSSRSFYGYTF; v_call: TRBV29-1; d_call: NA; clone_size: once; j_call: TRBJ1-2
cdr3_nt: TGCGCCAGCAGCCAAGACGGACAGGGGGTCTATGGCTACACCTTC; cdr3_aa: CASSQDGQGVYGYTF; v_call: TRBV4-3; d_call: TRBD1; clone_size: NA; j_call: TRBJ1-2
cdr3_nt: TGTGCCAGCTCACCACCGGCTTTTCAAGCGGGGGGGTTTCGGGAGCAGTTCTTC; cdr3_aa: CASSPPAFQAGGFREQFF; v_call: TRBV18; d_call: TRBD2; clone_size: NA; j_call: TRBJ2-1
cdr3_nt: TGCAGCGTCGGCATGAGACAGGGAGATGGCTACACCTTC; cdr3_aa: CSVGMRQGDGYTF; v_call: TRBV29-1; d_call: TRBD1; clone_size: NA; j_call: TRBJ1-2
cdr3_nt: TGTGCCAGCTCACCTACCAGGACACCCGCGACCGGGGAGCTGTTTTTT; cdr3_aa: CASSPTRTPATGELFF; v_call: TRBV18; d_call: NA; clone_size: NA; j_call: TRBJ2-2
cdr3_nt: TGTGCCAGCAGCCAATGGGACACCCGGCCTAATTCACCCCTCCACTTT; cdr3_aa: CASSQWDTRPNSPLHF; v_call: TRBV14; d_call: NA; clone_size: NA; j_call: TRBJ1-6
cdr3_nt: TGCAGCGTTGAGGACAGAATAAAGGCCGGGGAGCTGTTTTTT; cdr3_aa: CSVEDRIKAGELFF; v_call: TRBV29-1; d_call: NA; clone_size: NA; j_call: TRBJ2-2
cdr3_nt: TGTGCCAGCAGCGACCACGGGACAGGGACCGGAGGGAAGTACTTC; cdr3_aa: CASSDHGTGTGGKYF; v_call: TRBV11-3; d_call: TRBD1; clone_size: once; j_call: TRBJ2-7
cdr3_nt: TGTGCCAGCAGTCGTATGAACACTGAAGCTTTCTTT; cdr3_aa: CASSRMNTEAFF; v_call: TRBV12-3/TRBV12-4; d_call: NA; clone_size: NA; j_call: TRBJ1-1
cdr3_nt: TGCGCCAGCAGCTTGATAGCGGGGGACCTTGAGCAGTTCTTC; cdr3_aa: CASSLIAGDLEQFF; v_call: TRBV5-1; d_call: TRBD2; clone_size: NA; j_call: TRBJ2-1